The 14 T cell receptor beta chains reported below all come from one sample, sequenced in a study of shared clonotypes between healthy human individuals. Sequencing used immunoSEQ multiplex PCR; TCRdb keeps in-frame clones, though not all of them. The sample carries about 1 million clones, about 76% recorded once. Sequencing was performed on memory CD4+ T cells sorted from blood. Described subset: CD45RA-negative fraction. The receptors here all came from a man younger than 35 in good health.

This clone is a singleton in its sample. The chain recombines TRBV11-2 with TRBJ2-7; 7 bases are shared with TRBD1. Germline assignment: CDR1 SGHAT and CDR2 FQNNGV. With 2 bases clipped from V and 6 bases from J, the junction kept 4 bases outside the gene matches. The CDR3 spans 13 residues. CDR3 loop: CASSLRTGIEQYF. The CDR3 region has the DNA TGTGCCAGCAGCTTACGGACAGGAATCGAGCAGTACTTC.

The chain is built from TRBV19 and TRBJ2-2, with 9 bases fitting TRBD1. Germline V gene data show CDR1 as LNHDA and CDR2 as SQIVND (reference sequence). The CDR3 covers 20 residues. Trimming at V came to 5 bases and at J to 4 bases, leaving 20 bases not matched to a gene. The CDR3: CASSPVIIQGAPWGTGELFF. CDR3 bases: TGTGCCAGTAGTCCAGTCATAATACAGGGGGCGCCCTGGGGCACCGGGGAGCTGTTTTTT.

This chain links TRBV5-1 with TRBJ2-6; D is possibly TRBD1 or TRBD2 (5 bases each). Per the germline V gene, CDR1 is SGHRS and CDR2 is YFSETQ. Trimming took off 4 bases at V and 3 bases at J, with 11 bases between the two ends. The CDR3 runs 15 residues. CDR3 in DNA: TGCGCCAGCAGCGTAGAGGGGAGTGGGGCCAACGTCCTGACTTTC. Its protein is CASSVEGSGANVLTF.

The rearrangement links TRBV11-2 to TRBJ2-7, with TRBD2 as a possible D gene (6 bases). The CDR3 contains 14 residues. Per germline, CDR1 SGHAT and CDR2 FQNNGV. The V gene lost 5 bases and the J gene lost 2 bases, with 13 bases spanning the gap. CDR3 amino acids: CASSRDFQPYEQYF. The CDR3 coding sequence is TGTGCCAGCAGCCGGGACTTCCAGCCCTACGAGCAGTACTTC.

The sample holds many counts of this clone. The chain combines TRBV5-1 with TRBJ2-3; TRBD2 is a possible D gene (5 bases). This CDR3 is 14 amino acids long. In germline, CDR1 is SGHRS, CDR2 YFSETQ. Trimming stripped 0 bases from V and 4 bases from J, with 9 bases between. The CDR3 spells CASSLGGSADTQYF. CDR3 nucleotide sequence: TGCGCCAGCAGCTTGGGAGGTAGCGCAGATACGCAGTATTTT.

The gene calls are TRBV6-6 and TRBJ2-7; TRBD2 is a possible D gene (5 bases). Trimming took 8 bases from V and 3 from J, leaving 8 bases between them. The CDR3 runs 11 residues. Germline CDR1 reads MNHNY; CDR2 reads SVGAGI (reference sequence). The CDR3 here is CASRELYEQYF. The CDR3 DNA follows: TGTGCCAGCCGGGAACTCTACGAGCAGTACTTC.

The genes are TRBV6-1 and TRBJ1-6; 8 bases fit TRBD1. This CDR3 has 17 residues. Trimming removed 0 bases from V and 5 bases from J; junction bases left unmatched: 6. Germline-derived CDR1 and CDR2 are MNHNS and SASEGT. CDR3 nucleotides: TGTGCCAGCAGTGAAGCAGGGGCGACAGGGGATAATTCACCCCTCCACTTT. This codes for CASSEAGATGDNSPLHF.

This clone was recorded only once. This rearrangement joins TRBV9 to TRBJ1-4, with D unresolved. There are 14 residues in the CDR3. V lost 3 bases, J lost 2 bases, and 8 bases lay in between. Germline values: CDR1 SGDLS, CDR2 YYNGEE. The DNA of the CDR3 is TGTGCCAGCAGCGCCCTGGCGACTAATGAAAAACTGTTTTTT. Translating gives CASSALATNEKLFF.

This chain connects TRBV5-1 to TRBJ1-1, with D possibly TRBD1 on 5 matching bases. Germline CDR1 SGHRS, CDR2 YFSETQ. Deletions cut 0 bases from V and 5 bases from J, with 11 bases between. The CDR3 is 14 amino acids. CDR3: CASSLAGPFTEAFF. For the CDR3, the DNA is TGCGCCAGCAGCTTGGCAGGGCCTTTTACTGAAGCTTTCTTT.

The chain recombines TRBV2 with TRBJ2-7; possibly TRBD2 for D (6 bases). The V gene's germline CDR1 is SNHLY and CDR2 FYNNEI. With 8 bases removed from V and 0 bases from J, the gap between germline ends came to 38 bases. This CDR3 contains 22 residues. This CDR3 reads CASVVDIKGGGLRGSGSYEQYF. In DNA form, the CDR3 reads TGTGCCAGCGTGGTTGACATTAAAGGTGGCGGGCTCCGGGGGTCTGGCTCCTACGAGCAGTACTTC.

The rearrangement links TRBV2 to TRBJ1-5; no definite D call. Germline CDR1 is SNHLY and CDR2 is FYNNEI. Trimming took 6 bases from V and 0 from J, leaving 6 bases between them. This CDR3 has 13 residues. The CDR3 DNA follows: TGTGCCAGCAGCGATCTTAGCAATCAGCCCCAGCATTTT. Its protein is CASSDLSNQPQHF.

The genes are TRBV6-1 and TRBJ1-3; the match to TRBD1 covers 7 bases. Germline CDR1 is MNHNS and CDR2 is SASEGT. J lost 0 bases, V lost 6 bases, and 2 bases had no gene match. This CDR3 region has 14 residues. The CDR3 bases are TGTGCCAGCAGGGGGACAGTCTCTGGAAACACCATATATTTT. It specifies CASRGTVSGNTIYF.

To note about this clone: Since a much larger clone is just one base distant, this may be a read error. This same CDR3 is encoded by further DNA sequences in the sample. The rearrangement links TRBV18 to TRBJ2-1; D may be TRBD1 (5 bases). The CDR3 runs 13 residues. The V gene's germline CDR1 is KGHSH and CDR2 LQKENI. CDR3 in DNA: TGCGCCAGCTCACCACCGCAGAACAGGGAGCAGTTCTTC. Its translation is CASSPPQNREQFF.

J is TRBJ1-4 and V is TRBV5-4; 8 bases agree with TRBD1. Looked up from germline, CDR1 is SGHNT and CDR2 is YYREEE (reference sequence). The CDR3 sequence is 16 residues long. V lost 0 bases and J lost 3; bases outside the gene matches: 4. This CDR3 is CASSLATGGSNEKLFF. CDR3 bases: TGTGCCAGCAGCTTGGCCACAGGGGGGTCTAATGAAAAACTGTTTTTT.